The clone carrying this T cell receptor (beta chain) occurred a few times. Its target is not known. Compared with germline, one end of the junction differs, possibly owing to a read error. The study ran its PCR with 60 Vbeta and 13 Jbeta primers. Some clones are missing from TCRdb's copy, which holds only in-frame ones; the method was immunoSEQ multiplex PCR. The sample shows approximately 150,000 clones, about 80% of them seen only once. The CDR3 spans 19 residues. CDR1 is SGHDT and CDR2 is YYEEEE in the germline V gene. These data are taken from a study of cytomegalovirus exposure and HLA in healthy donors. Overall study findings and caveats: Researchers counted 164 TCR beta chains as cytomegalovirus-associated.

The V and J genes are TRBV5-6 and TRBJ2-4; 14 bases are shared with TRBD2. The sequence was collected from a man aged 35 to 55 in good health and CMV-seropositive. Specimen: PBMCs. CDR3 bases: TGTGCCAGCAGCCTACGACTAGCGGGAGGGCTCAGGGGCAAAAACAGTCAGTACTTC. It translates to CASSLRLAGGLRGKNSQYF.